The table lists the clone carrying this TCR beta chain with many counts. The source of the sample is a study of kidney transplant recipient with SARS-CoV-2 infection. TCRdb re-called the reads with MiXCR, one entry per CDR3 protein. The sample lists fewer than 250,000 distinct CDR3 sequences; more than 25% were seen once. CDR1 LGHNT and CDR2 FRNRAP come from the germline V gene. The V gene lost 5 bases and the J gene lost 4 bases, with 23 bases spanning the gap. The CDR3 is 17 amino acids. This sample comprised a blood sample, obtained at baseline and around day 110 from a kidney transplant recipient. This clonotype originated in a male patient aged 25-45 years who had COVID-19 and was a kidney transplant recipient. Some T cells may be provided by the graft donor. The rearrangement uses TRBV12-5 and TRBJ1-2; possibly TRBD1 for D (5 bases). The chain's CDR3 is CASGGLDLQGKTYGYTF. The CDR3 coding sequence is TGTGCTAGTGGTGGACTTGATTTGCAGGGAAAGACCTATGGCTACACCTTC.